The T cell receptor beta chain described here comes from a study of shared clonotypes between healthy human individuals. Per the germline V gene, CDR1 is MDHEN and CDR2 is SYDVKM. The CDR3 is 14 amino acids. Trimming took off 3 bases at V and 6 bases at J, with 15 bases between the two ends. Study-wide points: A reduction in generation probabilities was seen for non-shared clonotypes relative to those shared by all four donors. Donors were few, which limited the genetic and exposure-history diversity represented. Between a handful of donors, naive CD4 clonotypes were shared at a level of around 4.8%.

The sample holds one count of this clone. Its matching antigen is unknown. In the source study's methods: There were no quality scores in the junction-only immunoSEQ sequences, so filtering differed. Data came from immunoSEQ multiplex PCR; TCRdb stores just in-frame clones and leaves some out. The V and J calls and the clone size are those of that table, but D and trimming were determined from the DNA. Of millions of clones in the sample, under 95% were seen once. Naive CD8 isolation took CD45RO-negative cells positively selected for CCR7 and excluded terminally differentiated effector memory CD45RA+ cells.

Material: naive CD8+ T cells from PBMCs. The sequence came from a man younger than 35 in good health. Some clones in this sample may be carry-over from other donors' samples. The chain combines TRBV28 with TRBJ2-7, with D perhaps TRBD2 (6 bases). The CDR3 spells CASSFAWEAFEQYF. DNA of the CDR3: TGTGCCAGCAGTTTTGCCTGGGAGGCCTTCGAGCAGTACTTC.